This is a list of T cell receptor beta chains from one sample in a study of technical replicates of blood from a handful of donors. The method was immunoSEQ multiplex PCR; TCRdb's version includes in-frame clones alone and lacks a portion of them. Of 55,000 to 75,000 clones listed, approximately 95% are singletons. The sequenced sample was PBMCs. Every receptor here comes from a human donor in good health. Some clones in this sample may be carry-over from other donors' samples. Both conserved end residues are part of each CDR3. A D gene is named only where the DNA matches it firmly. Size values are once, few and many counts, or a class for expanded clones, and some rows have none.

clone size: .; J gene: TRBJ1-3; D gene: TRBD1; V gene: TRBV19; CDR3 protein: CASRPGTGGFGNTIYF; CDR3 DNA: TGTGCCAGTAGACCCGGGACAGGGGGCTTTGGAAACACCATATATTTT
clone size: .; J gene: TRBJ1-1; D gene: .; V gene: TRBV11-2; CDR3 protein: CASSLEGDHTEAFF; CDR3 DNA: TGTGCCAGCAGCTTAGAAGGGGATCACACTGAAGCTTTCTTT
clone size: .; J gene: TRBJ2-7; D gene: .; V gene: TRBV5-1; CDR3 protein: CASSLDGAISYEQYF; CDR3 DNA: TGCGCCAGCAGCTTGGATGGGGCCATCTCCTACGAGCAGTACTTC
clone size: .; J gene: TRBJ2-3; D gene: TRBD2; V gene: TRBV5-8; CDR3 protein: CASSPGLADRTDTQYF; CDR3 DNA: TGTGCCAGCAGCCCGGGACTAGCGGACCGCACAGATACGCAGTATTTT
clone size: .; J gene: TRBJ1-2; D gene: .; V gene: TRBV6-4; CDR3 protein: CASSDSRGSVTLLYGYTF; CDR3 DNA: TGTGCCAGCAGTGACTCTCGGGGGTCTGTTACTCTTCTCTATGGCTACACCTTC
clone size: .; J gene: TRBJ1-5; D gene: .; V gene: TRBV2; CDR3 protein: CASKLTEQPQHF; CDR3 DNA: TGTGCCAGCAAATTGACAGAACAGCCCCAGCATTTT
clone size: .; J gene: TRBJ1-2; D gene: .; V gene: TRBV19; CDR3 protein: CASSNHRTGGYTF; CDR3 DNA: TGTGCCAGTAGTAACCATCGTACGGGGGGCTACACCTTC
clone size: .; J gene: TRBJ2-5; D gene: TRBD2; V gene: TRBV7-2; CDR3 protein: CASSLMIAGGRETQYF; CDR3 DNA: TGTGCCAGCAGCTTAATGATAGCGGGGGGGCGCGAGACCCAGTACTTC
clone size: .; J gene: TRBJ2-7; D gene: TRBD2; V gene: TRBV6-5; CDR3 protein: CASRGLAGVEQYF; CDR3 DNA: TGTGCCAGCAGGGGACTAGCGGGAGTCGAGCAGTACTTC
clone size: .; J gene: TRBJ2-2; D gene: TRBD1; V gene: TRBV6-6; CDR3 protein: CASRRGQGATGELFF; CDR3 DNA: TGTGCCAGCAGAAGGGGACAGGGGGCCACCGGGGAGCTGTTTTTT
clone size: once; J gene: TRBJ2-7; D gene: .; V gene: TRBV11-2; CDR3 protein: CASSLSRFVQYF; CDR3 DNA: TGTGCCAGCAGCTTATCTCGGTTCGTGCAGTACTTC
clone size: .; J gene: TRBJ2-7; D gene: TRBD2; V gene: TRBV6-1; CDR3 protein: CASKTSAGAAYEQYF; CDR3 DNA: TGTGCCAGCAAAACATCAGCGGGGGCTGCCTACGAGCAGTACTTC
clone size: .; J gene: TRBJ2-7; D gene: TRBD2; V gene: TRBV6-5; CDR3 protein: CASRRPGTSSEQYF; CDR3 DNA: TGTGCCAGCAGGCGACCCGGGACTAGTAGCGAGCAGTACTTC
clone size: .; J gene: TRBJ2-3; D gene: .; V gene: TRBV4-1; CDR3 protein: CASSQEEVGLVGDTQYF; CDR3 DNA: TGCGCCAGCAGCCAAGAGGAAGTGGGGCTGGTGGGGGATACGCAGTATTTT
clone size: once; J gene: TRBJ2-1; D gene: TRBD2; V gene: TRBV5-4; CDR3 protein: CASSGTGTSGGSYNEQFF; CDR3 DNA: TGTGCCAGCAGCGGCACCGGGACTAGCGGGGGCAGTTACAATGAGCAGTTCTTC
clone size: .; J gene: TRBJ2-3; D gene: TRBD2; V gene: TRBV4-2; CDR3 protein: CASSQIQAGGPNTQYF; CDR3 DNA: TGTGCCAGCAGCCAGATCCAAGCGGGGGGGCCGAATACGCAGTATTTT
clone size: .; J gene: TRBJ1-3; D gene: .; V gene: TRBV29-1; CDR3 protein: CSVDVTGSGNTIYF; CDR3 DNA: TGCAGCGTTGATGTTACGGGATCTGGAAACACCATATATTTT
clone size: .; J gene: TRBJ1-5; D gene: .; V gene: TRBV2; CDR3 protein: CASTKREGQPQHF; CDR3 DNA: TGTGCCAGCACCAAGAGGGAGGGTCAGCCCCAGCATTTT
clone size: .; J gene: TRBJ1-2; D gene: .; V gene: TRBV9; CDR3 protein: CASSVGGAYGYTF; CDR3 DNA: TGTGCCAGCAGCGTAGGTGGGGCCTATGGCTACACCTTC
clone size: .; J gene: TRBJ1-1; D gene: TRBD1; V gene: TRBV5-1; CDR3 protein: CASTTGVSGWGNTEAFF; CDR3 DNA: TGCGCCAGCACCACAGGGGTATCGGGGTGGGGGAACACTGAAGCTTTCTTT
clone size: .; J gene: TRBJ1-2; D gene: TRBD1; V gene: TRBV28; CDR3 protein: CASSPDRVDGYTF; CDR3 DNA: TGTGCCAGCAGCCCTGACAGGGTGGATGGCTACACCTTC
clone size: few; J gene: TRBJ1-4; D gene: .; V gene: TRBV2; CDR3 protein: CASSETGTTTNEKLFF; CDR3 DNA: TGTGCCAGCAGTGAGACAGGAACAACAACTAATGAAAAACTGTTTTTT
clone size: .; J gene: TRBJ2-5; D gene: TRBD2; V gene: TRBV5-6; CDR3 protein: CASSLEGLTDWGGSTQYF; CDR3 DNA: TGTGCCAGCAGCTTGGAGGGACTGACGGATTGGGGGGGATCGACCCAGTACTTC
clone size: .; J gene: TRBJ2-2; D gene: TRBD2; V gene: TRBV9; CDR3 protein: CASSEAGVNTGELFF; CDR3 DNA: TGTGCCAGCAGCGAGGCGGGGGTGAACACCGGGGAGCTGTTTTTT
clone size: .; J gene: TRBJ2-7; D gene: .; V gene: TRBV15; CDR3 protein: CATSIRTEKSYEQYF; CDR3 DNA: TGTGCCACCAGCATAAGGACAGAGAAGTCCTACGAGCAGTACTTC
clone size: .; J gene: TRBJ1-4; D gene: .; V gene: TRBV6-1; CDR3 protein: CASSEASRQLFF; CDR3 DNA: TGTGCCAGCAGTGAGGCCTCTCGTCAACTGTTTTTT
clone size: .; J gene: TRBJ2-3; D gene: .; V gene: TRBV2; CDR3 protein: CASSEGTLPGTDTQYF; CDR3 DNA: TGTGCCAGCAGTGAGGGCACGTTGCCGGGCACAGATACGCAGTATTTT
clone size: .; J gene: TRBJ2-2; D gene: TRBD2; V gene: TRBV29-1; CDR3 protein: CSVDAGDTGELFF; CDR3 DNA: TGCAGCGTTGACGCGGGGGACACCGGGGAGCTGTTTTTT
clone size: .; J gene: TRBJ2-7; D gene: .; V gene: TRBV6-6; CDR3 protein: CASSAPGRSSYEQYF; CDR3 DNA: TGTGCCAGCAGTGCCCCCGGTCGGAGCTCCTACGAGCAGTACTTC
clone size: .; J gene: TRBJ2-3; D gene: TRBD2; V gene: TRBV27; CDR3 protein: CASSLGLAGDTQYF; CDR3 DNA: TGTGCCAGCAGTCTAGGACTAGCGGGAGATACGCAGTATTTT
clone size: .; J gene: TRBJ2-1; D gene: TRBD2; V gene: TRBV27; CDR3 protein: CASTPSERGGYNEQFF; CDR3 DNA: TGTGCCAGCACCCCCTCCGAGCGGGGGGGATACAATGAGCAGTTCTTC
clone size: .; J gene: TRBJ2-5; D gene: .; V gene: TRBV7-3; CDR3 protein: CASSLTRCVDSRQETQYF; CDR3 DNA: TGTGCCAGCAGCTTAACGAGATGTGTGGACAGTAGACAAGAGACCCAGTACTTC
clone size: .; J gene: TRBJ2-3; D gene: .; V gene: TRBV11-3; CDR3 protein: CASSPGIGTQYF; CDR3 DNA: TGTGCCAGCAGCCCGGGGATCGGTACGCAGTATTTT
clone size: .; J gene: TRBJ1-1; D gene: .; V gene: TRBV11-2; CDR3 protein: CASGEGIGTEAFF; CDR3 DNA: TGTGCCTCGGGAGAGGGAATCGGAACTGAAGCTTTCTTT
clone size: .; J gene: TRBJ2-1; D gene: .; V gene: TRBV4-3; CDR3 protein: CASSQDPRNNEQFF; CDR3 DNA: TGCGCCAGCAGCCAAGATCCCAGAAACAATGAGCAGTTCTTC
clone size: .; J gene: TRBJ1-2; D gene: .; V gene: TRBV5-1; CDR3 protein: CASSLVQGLPQGYTF; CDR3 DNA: TGCGCCAGCAGCTTGGTCCAGGGTCTACCTCAAGGCTACACCTTC
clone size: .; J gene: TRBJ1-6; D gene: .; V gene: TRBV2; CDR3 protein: CASKGQTASPLHF; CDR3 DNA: TGTGCCAGCAAGGGACAAACGGCGTCTCCCCTCCACTTT